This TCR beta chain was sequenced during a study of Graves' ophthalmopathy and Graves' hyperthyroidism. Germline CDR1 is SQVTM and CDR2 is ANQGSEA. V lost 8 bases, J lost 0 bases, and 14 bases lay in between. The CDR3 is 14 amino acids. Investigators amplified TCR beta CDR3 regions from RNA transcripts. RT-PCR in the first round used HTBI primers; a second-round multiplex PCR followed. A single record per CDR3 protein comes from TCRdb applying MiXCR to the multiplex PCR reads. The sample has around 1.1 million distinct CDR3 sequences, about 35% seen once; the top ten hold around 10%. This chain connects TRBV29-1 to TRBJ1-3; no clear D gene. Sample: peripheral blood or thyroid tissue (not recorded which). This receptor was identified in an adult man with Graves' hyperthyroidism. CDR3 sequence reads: CSLSWGSSGNTIYF. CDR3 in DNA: TGCAGCTTGTCGTGGGGATCCTCTGGAAACACCATATATTTT.